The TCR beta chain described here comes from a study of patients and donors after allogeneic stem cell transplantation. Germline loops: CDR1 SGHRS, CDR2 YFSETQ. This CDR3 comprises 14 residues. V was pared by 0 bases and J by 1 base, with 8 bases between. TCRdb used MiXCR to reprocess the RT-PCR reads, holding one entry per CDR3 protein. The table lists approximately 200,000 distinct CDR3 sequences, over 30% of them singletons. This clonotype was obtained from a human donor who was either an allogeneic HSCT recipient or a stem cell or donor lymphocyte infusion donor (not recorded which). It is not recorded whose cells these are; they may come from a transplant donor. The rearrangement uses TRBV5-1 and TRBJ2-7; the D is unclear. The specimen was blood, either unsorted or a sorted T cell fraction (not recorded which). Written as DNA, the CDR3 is TGCGCCAGCAGCTTGGTCGGCAGTTCCTACGAGCAGTACTTC. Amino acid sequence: CASSLVGSSYEQYF.